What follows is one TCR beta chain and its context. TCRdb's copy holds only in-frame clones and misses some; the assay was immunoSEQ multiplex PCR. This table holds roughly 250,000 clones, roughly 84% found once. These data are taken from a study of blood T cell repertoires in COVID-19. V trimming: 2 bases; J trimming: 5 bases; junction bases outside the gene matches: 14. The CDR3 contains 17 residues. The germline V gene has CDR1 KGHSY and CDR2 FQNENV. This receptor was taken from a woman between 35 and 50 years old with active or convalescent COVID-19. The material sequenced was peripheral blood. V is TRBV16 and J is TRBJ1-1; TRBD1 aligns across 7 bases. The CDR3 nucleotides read TGTGCCAGCAGCCAAATGGGCGGGACAGCTCGGAGGACTGAAGCTTTCTTT. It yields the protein CASSQMGGTARRTEAFF.